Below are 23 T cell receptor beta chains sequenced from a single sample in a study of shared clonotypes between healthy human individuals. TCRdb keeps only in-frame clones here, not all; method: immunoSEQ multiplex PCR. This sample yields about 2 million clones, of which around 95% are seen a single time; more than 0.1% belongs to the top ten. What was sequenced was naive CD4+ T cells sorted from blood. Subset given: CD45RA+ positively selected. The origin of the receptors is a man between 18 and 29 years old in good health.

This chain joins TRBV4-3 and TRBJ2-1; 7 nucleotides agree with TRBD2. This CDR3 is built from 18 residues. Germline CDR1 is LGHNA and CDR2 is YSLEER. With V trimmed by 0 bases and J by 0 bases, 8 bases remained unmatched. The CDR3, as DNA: TGCGCCAGCAGCCAAGATCTGTCTAGCGGAAGCTCCTACAATGAGCAGTTCTTC. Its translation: CASSQDLSSGSSYNEQFF.

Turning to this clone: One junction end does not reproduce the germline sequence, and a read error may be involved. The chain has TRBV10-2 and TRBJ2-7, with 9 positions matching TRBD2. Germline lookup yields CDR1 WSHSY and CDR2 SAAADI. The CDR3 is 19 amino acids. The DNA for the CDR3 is TGCGTCAGCAGTGAGTCGAGGTCTAGCGGGATAAAGAAAACCTACGAGCAGTACTTC. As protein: CVSSESRSSGIKKTYEQYF.

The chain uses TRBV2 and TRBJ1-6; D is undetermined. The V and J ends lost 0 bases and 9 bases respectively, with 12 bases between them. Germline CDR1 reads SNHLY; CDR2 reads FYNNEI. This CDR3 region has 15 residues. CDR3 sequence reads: CASSEAPPPVSPLHF. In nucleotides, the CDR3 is TGTGCCAGCAGTGAAGCTCCCCCCCCCGTTTCACCCCTCCACTTT.

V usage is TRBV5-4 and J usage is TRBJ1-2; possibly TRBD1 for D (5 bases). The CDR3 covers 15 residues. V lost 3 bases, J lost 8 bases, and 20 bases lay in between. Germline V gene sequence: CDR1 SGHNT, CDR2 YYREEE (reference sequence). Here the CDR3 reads CASSSRDAYRRGYTF. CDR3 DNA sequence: TGTGCCAGCAGCTCTAGGGACGCCTACAGGCGGGGCTACACCTTC.

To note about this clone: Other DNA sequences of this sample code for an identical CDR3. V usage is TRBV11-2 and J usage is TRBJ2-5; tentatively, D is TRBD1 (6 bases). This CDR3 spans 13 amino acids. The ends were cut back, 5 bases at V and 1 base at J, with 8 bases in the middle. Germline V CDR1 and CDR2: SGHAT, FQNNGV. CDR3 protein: CASSGGLQETQYF. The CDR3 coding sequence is TGTGCCAGCAGCGGGGGCCTCCAAGAGACCCAGTACTTC.

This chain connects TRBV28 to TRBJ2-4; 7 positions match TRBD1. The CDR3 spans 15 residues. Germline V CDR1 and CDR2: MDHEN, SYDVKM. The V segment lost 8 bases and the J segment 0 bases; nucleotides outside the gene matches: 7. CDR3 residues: CASLGQAVAKNIQYF. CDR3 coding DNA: TGTGCCAGCCTTGGACAGGCCGTAGCCAAAAACATTCAGTACTTC.

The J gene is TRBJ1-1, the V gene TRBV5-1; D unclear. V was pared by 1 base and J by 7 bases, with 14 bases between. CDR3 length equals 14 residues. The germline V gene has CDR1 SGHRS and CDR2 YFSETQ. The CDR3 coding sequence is TGCGCCAGCAGCTTGCCGAGGGAACGGGGTGAAGCTTTCTTT. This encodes CASSLPRERGEAFF. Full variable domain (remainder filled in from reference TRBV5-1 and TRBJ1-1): KAGVTQTPRYLIKTRGQQVTLSCSPISGHRSVSWYQQTPGQGLQFLFEYFSETQRNKGNFPGRFSGRQFSNSRSEMNVSTLELGDSALYLCASSLPRERGEAFFGQGTRLTVV.

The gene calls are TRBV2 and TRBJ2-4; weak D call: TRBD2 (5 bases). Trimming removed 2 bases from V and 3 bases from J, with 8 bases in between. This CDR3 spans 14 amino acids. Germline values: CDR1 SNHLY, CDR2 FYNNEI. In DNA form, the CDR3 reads TGTGCCAGCAGTGAATGGGGAGACAAAAACATTCAGTACTTC. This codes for CASSEWGDKNIQYF.

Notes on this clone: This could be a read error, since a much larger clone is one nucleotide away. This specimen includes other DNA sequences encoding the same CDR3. Here the CDR3 DNA reads TGTGCCAGCAGCTTACAGATGAACACTGAAGCTTTCTTT. Translation gives CASSLQMNTEAFF. J is TRBJ1-1 and V is TRBV11-2; D is unresolved. Germline CDR1 is SGHAT and CDR2 is FQNNGV. The CDR3 has 13 residues. The V and J ends lost 2 bases and 0 bases respectively, with 4 bases between them.

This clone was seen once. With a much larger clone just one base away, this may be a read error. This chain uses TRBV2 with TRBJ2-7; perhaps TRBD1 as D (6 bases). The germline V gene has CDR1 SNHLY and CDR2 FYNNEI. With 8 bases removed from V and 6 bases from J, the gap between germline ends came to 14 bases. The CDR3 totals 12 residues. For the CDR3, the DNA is TGTGCCAGCTTTTTACAGGGCTGCGAGCAGTACTTC. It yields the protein CASFLQGCEQYF.

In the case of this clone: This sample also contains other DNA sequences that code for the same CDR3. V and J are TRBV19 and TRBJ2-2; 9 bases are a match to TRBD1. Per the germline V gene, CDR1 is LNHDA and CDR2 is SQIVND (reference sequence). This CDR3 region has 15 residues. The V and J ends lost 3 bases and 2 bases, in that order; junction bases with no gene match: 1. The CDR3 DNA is TGTGCCAGTAGTATCACAGGGGGCAACACCGGGGAGCTGTTTTTT. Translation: CASSITGGNTGELFF.

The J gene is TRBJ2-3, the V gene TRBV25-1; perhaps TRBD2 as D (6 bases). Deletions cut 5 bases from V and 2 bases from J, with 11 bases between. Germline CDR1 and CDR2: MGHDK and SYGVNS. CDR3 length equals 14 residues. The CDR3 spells CASSSTRYTDTQYF. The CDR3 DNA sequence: TGTGCCAGCAGTTCGACTAGATACACAGATACGCAGTATTTT.

CDR3 nucleotide sequence: TGTGCCAGCACCGACAGGGCCTATGGCTACACCTTC. This gives the protein CASTDRAYGYTF. V and J are TRBV28 and TRBJ1-2; 7 bases line up with TRBD1. V was clipped by 7 bases and J by 4 bases; unmatched bases: 3. CDR1 and CDR2 from the germline V gene are MDHEN and SYDVKM. This CDR3 contains 12 residues.

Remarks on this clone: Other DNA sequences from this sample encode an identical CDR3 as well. CDR3 sequence: CASSLGQGSYNEQFF. For the CDR3, the DNA is TGCGCCAGCAGCTTGGGACAGGGTTCCTACAATGAGCAGTTCTTC. The rearrangement links TRBV5-1 to TRBJ2-1; TRBD1 matches 7 bases. Germline loops: CDR1 SGHRS, CDR2 YFSETQ. V shed 0 bases and J 1 base; nucleotides not matched to a gene: 1. The CDR3 is 15 residues long.

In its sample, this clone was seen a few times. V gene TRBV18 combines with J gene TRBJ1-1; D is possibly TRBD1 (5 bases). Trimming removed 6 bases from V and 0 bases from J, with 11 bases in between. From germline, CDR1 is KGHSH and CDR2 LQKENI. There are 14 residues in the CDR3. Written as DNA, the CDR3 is TGTGCCAGCTCCTTGACAGCTATGAACACTGAAGCTTTCTTT. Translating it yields CASSLTAMNTEAFF.

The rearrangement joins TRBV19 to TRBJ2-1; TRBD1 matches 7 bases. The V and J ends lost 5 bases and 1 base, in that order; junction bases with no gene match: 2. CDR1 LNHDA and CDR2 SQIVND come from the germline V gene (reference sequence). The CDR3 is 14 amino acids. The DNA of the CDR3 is TGTGCCAGTAGTTTACAGGGGTCCTACAATGAGCAGTTCTTC. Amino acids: CASSLQGSYNEQFF. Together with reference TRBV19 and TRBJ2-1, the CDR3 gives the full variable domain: DGGITQSPKYLFRKEGQNVTLSCEQNLNHDAMYWYRQDPGQGLRLIYYSQIVNDFQKGDIAEGYSVSREKKESFPLTVTSAQKNPTAFYLCASSLQGSYNEQFFGPGTRLTVL.

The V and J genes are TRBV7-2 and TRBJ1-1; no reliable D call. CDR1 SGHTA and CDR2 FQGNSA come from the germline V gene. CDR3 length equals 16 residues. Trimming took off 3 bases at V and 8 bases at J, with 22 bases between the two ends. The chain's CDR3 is CASSLGPLTVRYEAFF. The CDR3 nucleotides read TGTGCCAGCAGCTTGGGCCCTCTGACCGTAAGATACGAAGCTTTCTTT.

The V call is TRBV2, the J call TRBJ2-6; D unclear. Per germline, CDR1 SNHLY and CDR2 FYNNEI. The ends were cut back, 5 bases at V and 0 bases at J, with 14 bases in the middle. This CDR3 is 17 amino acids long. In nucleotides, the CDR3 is TGTGCCAGCAGTATTAGCAGCGTCGCCTCTGGGGCCAACGTCCTGACTTTC. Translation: CASSISSVASGANVLTF. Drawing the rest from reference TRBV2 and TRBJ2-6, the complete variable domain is EPEVTQTPSHQVTQMGQEVILRCVPISNHLYFYWYRQILGQKVEFLVSFYNNEISEKSEIFDDQFSVERPDGSNFTLKIRSTKLEDSAMYFCASSISSVASGANVLTFGAGSRLTVL.

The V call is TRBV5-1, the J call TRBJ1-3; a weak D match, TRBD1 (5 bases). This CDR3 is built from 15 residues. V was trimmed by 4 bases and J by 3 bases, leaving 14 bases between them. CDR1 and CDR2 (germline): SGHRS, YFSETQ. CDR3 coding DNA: TGCGCCAGCAGCGACCCCCGGGACGGTGGAAACACCATATATTTT. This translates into CASSDPRDGGNTIYF.

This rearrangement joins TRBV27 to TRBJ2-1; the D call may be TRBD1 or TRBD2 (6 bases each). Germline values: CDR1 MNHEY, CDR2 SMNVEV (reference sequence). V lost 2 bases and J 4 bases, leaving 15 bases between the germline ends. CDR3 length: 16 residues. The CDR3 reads CASSLELGGGYNEQFF. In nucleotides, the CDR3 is TGTGCCAGCAGTTTAGAACTAGGAGGGGGTTACAATGAGCAGTTCTTC.

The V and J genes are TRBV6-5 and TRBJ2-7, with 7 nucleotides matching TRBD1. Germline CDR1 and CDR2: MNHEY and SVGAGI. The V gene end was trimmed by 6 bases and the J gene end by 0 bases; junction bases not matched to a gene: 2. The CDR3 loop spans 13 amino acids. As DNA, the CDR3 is TGTGCCAGCAGCGACAGGGACTCCTACGAGCAGTACTTC. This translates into CASSDRDSYEQYF.

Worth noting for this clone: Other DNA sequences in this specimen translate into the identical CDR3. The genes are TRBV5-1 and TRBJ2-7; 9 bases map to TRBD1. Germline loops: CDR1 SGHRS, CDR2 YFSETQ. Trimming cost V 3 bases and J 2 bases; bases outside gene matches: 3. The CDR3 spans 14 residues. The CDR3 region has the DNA TGCGCCAGCAGCTGGGGACAGGGACCCTACGAGCAGTACTTC. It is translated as CASSWGQGPYEQYF.

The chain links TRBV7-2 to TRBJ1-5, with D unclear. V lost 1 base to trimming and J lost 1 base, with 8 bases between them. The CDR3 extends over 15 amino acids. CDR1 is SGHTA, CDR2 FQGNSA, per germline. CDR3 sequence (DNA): TGTGCCAGCAGCTTAGGATCGTGGAGCAATCAGCCCCAGCATTTT. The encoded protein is CASSLGSWSNQPQHF.